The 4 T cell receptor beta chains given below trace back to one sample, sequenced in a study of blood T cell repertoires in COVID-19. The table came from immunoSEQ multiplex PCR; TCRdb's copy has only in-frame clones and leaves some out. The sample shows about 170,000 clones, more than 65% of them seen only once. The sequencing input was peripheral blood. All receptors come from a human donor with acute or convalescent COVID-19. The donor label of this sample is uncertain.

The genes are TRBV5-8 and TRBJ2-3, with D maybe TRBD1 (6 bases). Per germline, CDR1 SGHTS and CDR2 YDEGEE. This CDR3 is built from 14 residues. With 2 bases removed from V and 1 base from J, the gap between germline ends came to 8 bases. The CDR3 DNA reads TGTGCCAGCAGCTTTCAGGGGCGCACAGATACGCAGTATTTT. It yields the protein CASSFQGRTDTQYF.

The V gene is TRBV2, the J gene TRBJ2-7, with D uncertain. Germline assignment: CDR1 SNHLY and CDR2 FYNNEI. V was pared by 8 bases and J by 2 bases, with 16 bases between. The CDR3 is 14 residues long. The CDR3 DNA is TGTGCCAGCGTGACCGTAGGCGGCACCTACGAGCAGTACTTC. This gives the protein CASVTVGGTYEQYF.

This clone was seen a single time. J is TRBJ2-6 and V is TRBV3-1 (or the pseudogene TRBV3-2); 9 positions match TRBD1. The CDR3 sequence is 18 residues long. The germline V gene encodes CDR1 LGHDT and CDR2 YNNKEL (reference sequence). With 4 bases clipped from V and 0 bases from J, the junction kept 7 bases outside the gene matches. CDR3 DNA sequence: TGTGCCAGCAGCCGCCCGGGACAGGGCGGCTCTGGGGCCAACGTCCTGACTTTC. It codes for CASSRPGQGGSGANVLTF.

This CDR3 reads CASSPGQGFYEQYF. The CDR3 nucleotides are TGTGCCAGCAGCCCGGGACAGGGCTTCTACGAGCAGTACTTC. This rearrangement joins TRBV9 to TRBJ2-7, with 9 bases lining up with TRBD1. V lost 4 bases, J lost 3 bases, and 5 bases stayed unmatched. CDR3 length equals 14 residues. Germline-derived CDR1 and CDR2 are SGDLS and YYNGEE.